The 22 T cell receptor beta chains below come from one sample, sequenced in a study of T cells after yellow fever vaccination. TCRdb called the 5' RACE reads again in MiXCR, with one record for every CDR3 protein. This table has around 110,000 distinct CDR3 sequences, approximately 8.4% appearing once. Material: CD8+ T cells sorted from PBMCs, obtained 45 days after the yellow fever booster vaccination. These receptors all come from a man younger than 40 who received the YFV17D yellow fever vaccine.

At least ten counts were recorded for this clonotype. CDR3: CASSWTENTGELFF. For the CDR3, the DNA is TGTGCCAGCAGCTGGACAGAAAACACCGGGGAGCTGTTTTTT. The chain combines TRBV7-8 with TRBJ2-2; weak D call: TRBD1 (6 bases). This CDR3 is 14 amino acids long. CDR1 is SGHVS and CDR2 is FQNEAQ in the germline V gene. V was clipped by 4 bases and J by 2 bases, with 8 bases between them.

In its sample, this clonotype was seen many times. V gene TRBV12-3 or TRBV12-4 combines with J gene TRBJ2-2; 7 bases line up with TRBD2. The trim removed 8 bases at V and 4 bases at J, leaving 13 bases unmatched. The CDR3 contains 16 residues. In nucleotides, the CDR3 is TGTGCCAGCCGCCTTGGGGCGGGAGCGGGCACCGGGGAGCTGTTTTTT. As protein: CASRLGAGAGTGELFF.

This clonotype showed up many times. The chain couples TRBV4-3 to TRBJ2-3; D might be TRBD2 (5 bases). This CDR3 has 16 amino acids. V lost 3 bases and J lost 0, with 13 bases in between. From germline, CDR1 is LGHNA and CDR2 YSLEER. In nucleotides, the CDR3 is TGCGCCAGCAGCCACCGAATAACTAGAAGCACAGATACGCAGTATTTT. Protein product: CASSHRITRSTDTQYF.

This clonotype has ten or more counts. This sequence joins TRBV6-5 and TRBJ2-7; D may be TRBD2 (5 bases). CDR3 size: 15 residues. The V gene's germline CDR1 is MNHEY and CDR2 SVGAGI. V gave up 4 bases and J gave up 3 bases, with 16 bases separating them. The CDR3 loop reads CASSWFLGEGYEQYF. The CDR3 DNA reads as TGTGCCAGCAGTTGGTTTTTGGGTGAGGGCTACGAGCAGTACTTC.

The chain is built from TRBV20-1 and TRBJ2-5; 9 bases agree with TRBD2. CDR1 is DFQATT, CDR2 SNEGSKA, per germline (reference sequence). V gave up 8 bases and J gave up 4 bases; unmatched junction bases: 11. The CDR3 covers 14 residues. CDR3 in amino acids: CSPIGLAGPETQYF. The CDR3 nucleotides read TGCAGTCCAATAGGGCTAGCGGGACCAGAGACCCAGTACTTC.

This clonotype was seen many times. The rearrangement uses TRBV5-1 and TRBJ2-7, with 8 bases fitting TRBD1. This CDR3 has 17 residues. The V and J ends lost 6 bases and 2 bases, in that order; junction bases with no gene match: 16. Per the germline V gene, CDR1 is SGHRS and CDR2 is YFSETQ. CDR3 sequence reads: CASKPGTGPLGPYEQYF. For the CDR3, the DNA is TGCGCCAGCAAACCCGGGACAGGACCCTTGGGCCCCTACGAGCAGTACTTC.

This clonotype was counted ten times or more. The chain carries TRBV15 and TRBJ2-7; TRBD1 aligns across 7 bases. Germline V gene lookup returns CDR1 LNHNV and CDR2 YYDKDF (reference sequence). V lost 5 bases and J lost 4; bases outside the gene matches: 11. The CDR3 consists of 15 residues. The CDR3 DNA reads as TGTGCCACCAGCTCCCGACGACAGGGTGGTTACGAGCAGTACTTC. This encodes CATSSRRQGGYEQYF.

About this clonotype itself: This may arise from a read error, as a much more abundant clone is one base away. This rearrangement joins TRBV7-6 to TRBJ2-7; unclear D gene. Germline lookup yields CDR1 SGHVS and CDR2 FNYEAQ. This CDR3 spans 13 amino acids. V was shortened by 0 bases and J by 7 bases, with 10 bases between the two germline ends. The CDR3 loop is CASSLAVWTEQYF. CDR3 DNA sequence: TGTGCCAGCAGCTTAGCGGTCTGGACGGAGCAGTACTTC.

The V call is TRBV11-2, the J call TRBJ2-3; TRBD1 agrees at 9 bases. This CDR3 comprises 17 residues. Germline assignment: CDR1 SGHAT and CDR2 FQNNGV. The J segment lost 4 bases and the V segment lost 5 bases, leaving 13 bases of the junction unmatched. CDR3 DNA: TGTGCCAGCAGCCCCATTTTCGGGACAGGGAACGCAGATACGCAGTATTTT. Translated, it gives CASSPIFGTGNADTQYF.

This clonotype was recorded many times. In nucleotides, the CDR3 is TGTGCCACCACCAATACCTCGCGAGGCTCAGATACGCAGTATTTT. This codes for CATTNTSRGSDTQYF. The chain is built from TRBV15 and TRBJ2-3; D is undetermined. The CDR3 contains 15 residues. V shed 7 bases and J shed 4 bases, with 18 bases lying between them. Per the germline V gene, CDR1 is LNHNV and CDR2 is YYDKDF (reference sequence).

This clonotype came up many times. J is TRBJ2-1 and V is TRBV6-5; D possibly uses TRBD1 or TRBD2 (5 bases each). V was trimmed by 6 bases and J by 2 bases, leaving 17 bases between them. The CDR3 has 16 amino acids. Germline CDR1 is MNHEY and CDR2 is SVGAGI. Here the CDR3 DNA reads TGTGCCAGCAGACGGGACGGACGAACACCCTACAATGAGCAGTTCTTC. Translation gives CASRRDGRTPYNEQFF.

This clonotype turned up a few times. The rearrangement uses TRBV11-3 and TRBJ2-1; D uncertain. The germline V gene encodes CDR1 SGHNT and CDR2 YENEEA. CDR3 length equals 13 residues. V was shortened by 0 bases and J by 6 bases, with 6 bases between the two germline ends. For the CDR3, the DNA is TGTGCCAGCAGCTTAGAAGGGCCCAATGAGCAGTTCTTC. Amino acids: CASSLEGPNEQFF.

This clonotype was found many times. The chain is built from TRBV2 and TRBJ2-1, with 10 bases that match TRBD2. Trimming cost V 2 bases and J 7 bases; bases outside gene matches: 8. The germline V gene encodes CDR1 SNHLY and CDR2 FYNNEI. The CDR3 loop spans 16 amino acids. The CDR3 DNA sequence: TGTGCCAGCAGTGAACATGCTAGCGGGAGTTCGAATGAGCAGTTCTTC. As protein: CASSEHASGSSNEQFF. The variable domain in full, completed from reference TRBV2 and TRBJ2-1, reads EPEVTQTPSHQVTQMGQEVILRCVPISNHLYFYWYRQILGQKVEFLVSFYNNEISEKSEIFDDQFSVERPDGSNFTLKIRSTKLEDSAMYFCASSEHASGSSNEQFFGPGTRLTVL.

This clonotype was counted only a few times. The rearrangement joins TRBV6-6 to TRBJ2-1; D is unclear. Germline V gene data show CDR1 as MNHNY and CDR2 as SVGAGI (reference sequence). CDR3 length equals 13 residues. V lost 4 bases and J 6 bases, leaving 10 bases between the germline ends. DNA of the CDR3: TGTGCCAGCAGTTTTGCCCTTTTCAATGAGCAGTTCTTC. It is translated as CASSFALFNEQFF.

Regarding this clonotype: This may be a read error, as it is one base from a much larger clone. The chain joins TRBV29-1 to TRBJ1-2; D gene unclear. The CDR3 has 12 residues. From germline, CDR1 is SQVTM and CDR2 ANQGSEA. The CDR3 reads CRVGTANYGYTF. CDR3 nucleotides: TGCAGAGTTGGAACAGCGAACTATGGCTACACCTTC.

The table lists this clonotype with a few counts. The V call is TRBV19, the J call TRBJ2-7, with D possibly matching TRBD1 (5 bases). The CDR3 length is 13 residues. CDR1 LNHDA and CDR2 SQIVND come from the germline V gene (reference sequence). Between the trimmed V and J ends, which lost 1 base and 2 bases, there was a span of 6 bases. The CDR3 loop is CASSIAGTYEQYF. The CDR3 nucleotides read TGTGCCAGTAGTATAGCAGGGACCTACGAGCAGTACTTC.

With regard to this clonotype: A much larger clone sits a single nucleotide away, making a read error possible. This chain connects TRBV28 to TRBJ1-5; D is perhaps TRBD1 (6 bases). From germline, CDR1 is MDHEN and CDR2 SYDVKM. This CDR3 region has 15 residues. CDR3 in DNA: TGTACCAGCAGTTTACGGGGGGCTGGCAATCAGCCCCAGCATTTT. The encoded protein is CTSSLRGAGNQPQHF.

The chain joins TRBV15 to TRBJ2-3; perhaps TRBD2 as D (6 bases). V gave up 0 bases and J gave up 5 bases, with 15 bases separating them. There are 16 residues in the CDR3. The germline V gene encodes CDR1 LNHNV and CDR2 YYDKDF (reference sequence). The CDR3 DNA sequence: TGTGCCACCAGCAGAGATTTCGGGACTTTAATAGATACGCAGTATTTT. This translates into CATSRDFGTLIDTQYF.

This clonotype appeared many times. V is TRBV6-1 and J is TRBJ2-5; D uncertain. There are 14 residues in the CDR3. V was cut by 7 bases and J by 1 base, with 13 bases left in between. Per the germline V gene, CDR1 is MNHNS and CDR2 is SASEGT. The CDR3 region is CASNPANLQETQYF. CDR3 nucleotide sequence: TGTGCCAGCAACCCAGCGAATCTCCAAGAGACCCAGTACTTC.

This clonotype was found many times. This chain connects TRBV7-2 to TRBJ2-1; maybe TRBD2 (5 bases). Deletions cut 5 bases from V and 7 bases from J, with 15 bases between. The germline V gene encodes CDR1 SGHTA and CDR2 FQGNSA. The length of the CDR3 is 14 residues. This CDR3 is CASSLPSEANEQFF. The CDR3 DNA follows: TGTGCCAGCAGCCTACCCTCGGAGGCAAATGAGCAGTTCTTC.

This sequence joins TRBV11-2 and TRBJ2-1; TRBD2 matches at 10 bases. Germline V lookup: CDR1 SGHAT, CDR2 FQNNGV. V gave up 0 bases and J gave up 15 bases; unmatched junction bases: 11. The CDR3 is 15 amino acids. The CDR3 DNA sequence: TGTGCCAGCAGCTTAGATAGTGGTAGCGGGAGGTTTCTGTTCTTC. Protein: CASSLDSGSGRFLFF.

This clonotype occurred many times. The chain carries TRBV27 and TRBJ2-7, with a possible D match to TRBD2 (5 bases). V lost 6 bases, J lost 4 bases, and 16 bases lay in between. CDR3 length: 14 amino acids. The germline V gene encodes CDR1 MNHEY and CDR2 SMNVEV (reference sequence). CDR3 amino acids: CASSPGMDGYEQYF. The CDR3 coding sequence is TGTGCCAGCAGCCCCGGGATGGATGGTTACGAGCAGTACTTC.